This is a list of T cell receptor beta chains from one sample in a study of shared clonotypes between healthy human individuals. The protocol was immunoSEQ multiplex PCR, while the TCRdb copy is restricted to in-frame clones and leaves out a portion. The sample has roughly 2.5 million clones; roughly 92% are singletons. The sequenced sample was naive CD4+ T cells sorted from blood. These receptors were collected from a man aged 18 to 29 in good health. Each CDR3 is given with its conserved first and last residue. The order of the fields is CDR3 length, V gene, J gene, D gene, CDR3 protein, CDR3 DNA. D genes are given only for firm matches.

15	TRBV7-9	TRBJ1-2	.	CASSLRELGQYGYTF	TGTGCCAGCAGCTTAAGAGAACTGGGGCAGTATGGCTACACCTTC
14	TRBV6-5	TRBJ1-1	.	CASSTGTLNTEAFF	TGTGCCAGCAGTACAGGGACTTTGAACACTGAAGCTTTCTTT
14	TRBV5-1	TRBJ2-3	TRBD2	CASSAGGGTDTQYF	TGCGCCAGCAGTGCGGGGGGTGGCACAGATACGCAGTATTTT
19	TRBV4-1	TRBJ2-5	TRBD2	CASSQEGLGGGSPQETQYF	TGCGCCAGCAGCCAAGAAGGGCTTGGGGGGGGGTCACCTCAAGAGACCCAGTACTTC
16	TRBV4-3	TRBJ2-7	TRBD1	CASSQEWGQFSYEQYF	TGCGCCAGCAGCCAAGAATGGGGACAGTTCTCCTACGAGCAGTACTTC
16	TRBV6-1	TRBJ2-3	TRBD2	CASSATSGRAADTQYF	TGTGCCAGCAGTGCTACTAGCGGGAGGGCAGCGGATACGCAGTATTTT
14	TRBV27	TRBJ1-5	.	CASRPSEVSQPQHF	TGTGCCAGCAGGCCCTCAGAAGTTAGTCAGCCCCAGCATTTT
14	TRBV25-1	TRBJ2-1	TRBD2	CASSEAGGGNEQFF	TGTGCCAGCAGTGAAGCGGGGGGCGGGAATGAGCAGTTCTTC
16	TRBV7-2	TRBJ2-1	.	CASSSPGRAKNNEQFF	TGTGCCAGCAGCTCGCCAGGCAGGGCCAAAAACAATGAGCAGTTCTTC
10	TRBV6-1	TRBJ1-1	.	CASSEAPAFF	TGTGCCAGCAGTGAAGCGCCGGCTTTCTTT
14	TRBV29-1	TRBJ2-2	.	CSVDPGISTGELFF	TGCAGCGTTGACCCAGGGATAAGCACCGGGGAGCTGTTTTTT
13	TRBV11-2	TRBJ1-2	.	CASSSQGNYGYTF	TGTGCCAGCAGCTCACAGGGTAACTATGGCTACACCTTC
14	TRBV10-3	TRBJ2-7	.	CAISRDSRGYEQYF	TGTGCCATCAGCCGGGACAGTCGGGGGTACGAGCAGTACTTC
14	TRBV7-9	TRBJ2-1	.	CASSLGQAISEQFF	TGTGCCAGCAGCTTAGGACAGGCCATAAGTGAGCAGTTCTTC
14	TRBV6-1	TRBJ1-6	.	CASRWGTGNSPLHF	TGTGCCAGCAGATGGGGGACCGGGAATTCACCCCTCCACTTT
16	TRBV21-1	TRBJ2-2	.	CASPGWGGPNTGELFF	TGTGCCAGCCCTGGGTGGGGCGGACCGAACACCGGGGAGCTGTTTTTT
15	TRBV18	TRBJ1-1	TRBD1	CASSMGQVLSTEAFF	TGTGCCAGCTCAATGGGACAGGTCCTTTCCACTGAAGCTTTCTTT
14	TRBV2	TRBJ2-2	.	CASSVISYTGELFF	TGTGCCAGCAGTGTTATTTCTTACACCGGGGAGCTGTTTTTT